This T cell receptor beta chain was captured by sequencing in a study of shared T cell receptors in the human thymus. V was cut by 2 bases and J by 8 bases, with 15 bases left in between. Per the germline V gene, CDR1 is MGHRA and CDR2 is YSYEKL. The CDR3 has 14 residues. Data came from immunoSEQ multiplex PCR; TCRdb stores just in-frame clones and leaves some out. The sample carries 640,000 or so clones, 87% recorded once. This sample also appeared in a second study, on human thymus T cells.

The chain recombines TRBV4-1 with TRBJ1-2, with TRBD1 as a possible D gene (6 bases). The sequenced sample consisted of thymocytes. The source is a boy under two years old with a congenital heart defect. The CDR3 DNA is TGCGCCAGCAGCCAAAGATACGCAAGGGGGGGCTACACCTTC. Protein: CASSQRYARGGYTF.